This T cell receptor (beta chain) was recorded in a study of T cells after posttransplantation cyclophosphamide. General study points: Blood and skin or GI T cell repertoires showed limited TRB overlap. Recipient CMV seropositivity and CMV reactivation strongly tracked TRB clonality.

The data were produced by immunoSEQ multiplex PCR, yet TCRdb's version contains in-frame clones alone and is incomplete. Reported are around 24,000 clones, none seen only once; the ten largest carry roughly 7.2%. This clone appeared a few times. No antigen is known for it. The CDR3 is 19 residues long. From germline, CDR1 is SGHNT and CDR2 YENEEA. V dropped 5 bases and J dropped 2; count of bases not matched to a gene: 20. This related bone marrow graft donor gave peripheral blood on the day of marrow donation. The source of this sequence is a woman aged 55 to 70 in good health, CMV-negative, and a related stem cell transplant donor. The sample comprised PBMCs. The genes are TRBV11-3 and TRBJ1-2; TRBD1 aligns across 7 bases. The CDR3 here is CASSPRYPGQSDQNYGYTF. The CDR3, as DNA: TGTGCCAGCAGCCCAAGATATCCGGGACAGAGCGACCAAAACTATGGCTACACCTTC.